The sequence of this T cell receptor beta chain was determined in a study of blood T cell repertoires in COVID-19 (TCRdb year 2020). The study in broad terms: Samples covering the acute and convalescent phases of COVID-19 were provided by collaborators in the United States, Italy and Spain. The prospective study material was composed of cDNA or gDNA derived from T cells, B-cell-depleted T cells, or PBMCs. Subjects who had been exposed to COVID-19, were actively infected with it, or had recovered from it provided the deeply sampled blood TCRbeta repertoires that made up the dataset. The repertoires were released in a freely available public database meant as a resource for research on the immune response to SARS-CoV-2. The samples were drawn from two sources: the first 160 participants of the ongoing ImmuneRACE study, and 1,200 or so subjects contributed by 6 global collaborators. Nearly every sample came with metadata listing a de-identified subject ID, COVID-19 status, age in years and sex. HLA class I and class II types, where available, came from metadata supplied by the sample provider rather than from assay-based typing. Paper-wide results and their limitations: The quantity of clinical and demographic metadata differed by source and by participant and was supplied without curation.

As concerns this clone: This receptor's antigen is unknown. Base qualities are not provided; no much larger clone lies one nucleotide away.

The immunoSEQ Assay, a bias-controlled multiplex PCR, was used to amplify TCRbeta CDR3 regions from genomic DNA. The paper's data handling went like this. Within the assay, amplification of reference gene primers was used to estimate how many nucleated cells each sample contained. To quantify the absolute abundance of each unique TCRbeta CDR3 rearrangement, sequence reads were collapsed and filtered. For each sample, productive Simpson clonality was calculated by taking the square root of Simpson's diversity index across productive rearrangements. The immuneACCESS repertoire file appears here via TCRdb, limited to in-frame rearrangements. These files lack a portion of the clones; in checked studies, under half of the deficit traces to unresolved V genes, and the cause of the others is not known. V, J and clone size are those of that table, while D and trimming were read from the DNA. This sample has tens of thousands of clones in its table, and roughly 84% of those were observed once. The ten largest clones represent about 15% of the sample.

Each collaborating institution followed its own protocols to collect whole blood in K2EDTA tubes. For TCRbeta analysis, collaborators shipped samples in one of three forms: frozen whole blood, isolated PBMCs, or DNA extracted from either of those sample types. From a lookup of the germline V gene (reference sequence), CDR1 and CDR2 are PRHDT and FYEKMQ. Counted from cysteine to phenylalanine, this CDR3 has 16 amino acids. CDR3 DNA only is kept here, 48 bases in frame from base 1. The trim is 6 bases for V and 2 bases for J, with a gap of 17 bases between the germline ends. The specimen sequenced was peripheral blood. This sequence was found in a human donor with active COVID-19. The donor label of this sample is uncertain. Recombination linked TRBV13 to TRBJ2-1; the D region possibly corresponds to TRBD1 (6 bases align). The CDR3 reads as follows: CASREQGIGAYNEQFF. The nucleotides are TGTGCCAGCAGAGAACAGGGAATCGGAGCCTACAATGAGCAGTTCTTC.